The rows below give T cell receptor beta chains drawn from one sample of a study of cytomegalovirus exposure and HLA in healthy donors. Assay: immunoSEQ multiplex PCR; the TCRdb copy retains only in-frame clones and omits some. Among about 130,000 clones listed, roughly nine tenths were seen once. The sequenced sample was PBMCs. The receptor source for this set is a woman between 18 and 30 years old in good health and CMV-seropositive. Both conserved end residues are part of each CDR3. A D gene is named only where the DNA matches it firmly. Clone size is given for some rows only: seen once, a few or many times, or a class if the clone is expanded.

V	J	size	D	CDR3	DNA
TRBV5-1	TRBJ1-5	once	TRBD1	CASSLAGGGQPQHF	TGCGCCAGCAGCTTGGCAGGGGGTGGTCAGCCCCAGCATTTT
TRBV2	TRBJ1-2	NA	TRBD1	CASSPRTGDYGYTF	TGTGCCAGCAGTCCACGGACAGGGGACTATGGCTACACCTTC
TRBV19	TRBJ1-3	many	NA	CASIGNTIYF	TGTGCCAGTATAGGAAACACCATATATTTT
TRBV29-1	TRBJ2-5	NA	TRBD1	CSVEVGFERSGQSQETQYF	TGCAGCGTTGAAGTAGGGTTTGAGAGGTCGGGACAGAGTCAAGAGACCCAGTACTTC
TRBV15	TRBJ1-1	NA	NA	CATSRDSRAEAFF	TGTGCCACCAGCAGAGATTCGAGGGCCGAAGCTTTCTTT
TRBV7-6	TRBJ2-7	NA	TRBD1	CASSWDSSYEQYF	TGTGCCAGCAGCTGGGACAGTTCCTACGAGCAGTACTTC
TRBV11-2	TRBJ1-1	NA	NA	CASSFEYTQTEAFF	TGTGCCAGCAGCTTTGAATACACGCAGACTGAAGCTTTCTTT
TRBV6-5	TRBJ2-3	NA	NA	CASSYAPLHGDTQYF	TGTGCCAGCAGTTACGCCCCGCTCCACGGGGATACGCAGTATTTT
TRBV7-2	TRBJ2-3	NA	TRBD2	CASSRTSGVTDTQYF	TGTGCCAGCAGCAGGACTAGCGGGGTCACAGATACGCAGTATTTT
TRBV7-6	TRBJ2-1	few	NA	CASSLGGVQNEQFF	TGTGCCAGCAGCTTAGGGGGGGTTCAGAATGAGCAGTTCTTC
TRBV6-1	TRBJ2-5	NA	TRBD2	CASSGGGPSAQYF	TGTGCCAGCAGTGGGGGAGGGCCGTCGGCCCAGTACTTC
TRBV2	TRBJ2-1	NA	TRBD2	CASSLSGGGSYNEQFF	TGTGCCAGCAGCCTCAGCGGGGGGGGCTCCTACAATGAGCAGTTCTTC
TRBV4-3	TRBJ1-1	NA	TRBD1	CASSQHTPGTGGGYTEAFF	TGCGCCAGCAGCCAACATACCCCTGGGACAGGGGGCGGCTACACTGAAGCTTTCTTT
TRBV28	TRBJ1-6	NA	NA	CASSSQGTWSPLHF	TGTGCCAGCAGTTCCCAGGGGACCTGGTCACCCCTCCACTTT
TRBV2	TRBJ1-5	NA	NA	CASSEDKEPQHF	TGTGCCAGCAGTGAAGACAAAGAGCCCCAGCATTTT
TRBV11-2	TRBJ2-7	NA	NA	CASSLLSGTLSSYEQYF	TGTGCCAGCAGCTTACTGTCCGGGACACTAAGCTCCTACGAGCAGTACTTC
TRBV6-5	TRBJ2-7	NA	TRBD1	CASSYGGQGTEQYF	TGTGCCAGCAGTTACGGGGGACAGGGCACCGAGCAGTACTTC
TRBV6-5	TRBJ2-7	NA	TRBD1	CASSYSRTGAYEQYF	TGTGCCAGCAGTTATTCCCGGACAGGGGCCTACGAGCAGTACTTC
TRBV14	TRBJ2-3	once	TRBD2	CASSQVAGGRHSTDTQYF	TGTGCCAGCAGCCAAGTAGCGGGGGGGCGTCACAGCACAGATACGCAGTATTTT
TRBV7-9	TRBJ2-5	NA	TRBD1	CASSLGQGVEETQYF	TGTGCCAGCAGCTTAGGGCAGGGGGTAGAAGAGACCCAGTACTTC
TRBV6-1	TRBJ2-3	NA	NA	CASSRLQGPDTQYF	TGTGCCAGCAGCCGGTTACAGGGTCCAGATACGCAGTATTTT
TRBV15	TRBJ1-4	NA	TRBD1	CATSSRTGNEKLFF	TGTGCCACCAGCTCACGGACAGGGAATGAAAAACTGTTTTTT
TRBV19	TRBJ1-5	NA	TRBD1	CATAGGPHSNQPQHF	TGTGCCACCGCAGGGGGCCCACATAGCAATCAGCCCCAGCATTTT
TRBV6-1	TRBJ2-3	NA	NA	CASSETTGSQDTQYF	TGTGCCAGCAGTGAAACAACAGGGTCGCAAGATACGCAGTATTTT
TRBV19	TRBJ1-1	NA	NA	CASSETGQYGEAFF	TGTGCCAGTAGCGAAACAGGGCAGTACGGTGAAGCTTTCTTT
TRBV5-1	TRBJ1-1	NA	NA	CASSVTGSGKNTEAFF	TGCGCCAGCAGCGTTACAGGGAGTGGTAAGAACACTGAAGCTTTCTTT
TRBV25-1	TRBJ1-1	NA	NA	CASSGLSVTEAFF	TGTGCCAGCAGTGGGTTATCGGTCACTGAAGCTTTCTTT
TRBV28	TRBJ2-5	once	TRBD1	CASRTTGGGQETQYF	TGTGCCAGCAGGACGACAGGGGGCGGACAAGAGACCCAGTACTTC
TRBV7-8	TRBJ2-7	few	NA	CASTLQVWRGSYEQYF	TGTGCCAGCACCCTTCAGGTATGGAGGGGCTCCTACGAGCAGTACTTC
TRBV10-3	TRBJ2-7	NA	NA	CAISQRQDEQYF	TGTGCCATCAGCCAACGACAGGACGAGCAGTACTTC
TRBV19	TRBJ1-2	NA	NA	CASTTSLSGGGYTF	TGTGCCAGTACCACCTCCCTCTCGGGGGGTGGCTACACCTTC
TRBV5-1	TRBJ2-7	NA	NA	CASSLGAAYSYEQYF	TGCGCCAGCAGCTTAGGGGCAGCTTACTCCTACGAGCAGTACTTC
TRBV11-2	TRBJ2-5	NA	NA	CASSIGLKETQYF	TGTGCCAGCAGCATAGGGCTGAAAGAGACCCAGTACTTC
TRBV30	TRBJ1-5	NA	TRBD1	CAWSRAGGYDQPQHF	TGTGCCTGGAGTCGGGCAGGGGGCTACGATCAGCCCCAGCATTTT
TRBV25-1	TRBJ2-7	NA	TRBD1	CASSGQGRHEQYF	TGTGCCAGCAGCGGACAGGGGCGCCACGAGCAGTACTTC
TRBV16	TRBJ1-3	NA	TRBD1	CASSQSNPSGQGTGNTIYF	TGTGCCAGCAGCCAATCAAACCCTTCGGGACAGGGTACTGGAAACACCATATATTTT
TRBV9	TRBJ2-1	NA	NA	CASAPSTEYNEQFF	TGTGCCAGCGCGCCCTCGACGGAGTACAATGAGCAGTTCTTC
TRBV13	TRBJ1-3	once	TRBD1	CASSLGPRGALISGNTIYF	TGTGCCAGCAGCTTAGGACCCAGGGGGGCCCTCATCTCTGGAAACACCATATATTTT
TRBV19	TRBJ2-5	once	NA	CASSIGGGRSQETQYF	TGTGCCAGTAGTATAGGCGGAGGGCGATCCCAAGAGACCCAGTACTTC
TRBV5-5	TRBJ2-1	NA	TRBD2	CASSFFQRGSGEQFF	TGTGCCAGCAGCTTTTTCCAGCGGGGAAGCGGTGAGCAGTTCTTC
TRBV4-1	TRBJ2-3	NA	TRBD2	CASSQIQLAEGDTQYF	TGCGCCAGCAGCCAAATTCAGCTAGCGGAGGGAGATACGCAGTATTTT
TRBV4-2	TRBJ1-1	NA	NA	CASSQVRVGEAEAFF	TGTGCCAGCAGCCAAGTTCGAGTAGGGGAGGCTGAAGCTTTCTTT
TRBV19	TRBJ1-6	NA	TRBD1	CASRIRDRGNSPLHF	TGTGCCAGTCGAATCCGGGACAGGGGTAATTCACCCCTCCACTTT
TRBV28	TRBJ1-1	NA	NA	CASSPLQGLAFF	TGTGCCAGCAGTCCCCTCCAGGGACTGGCTTTCTTT
TRBV7-9	TRBJ2-7	once	NA	CASSPAEYEQYF	TGTGCCAGCAGCCCGGCGGAATACGAGCAGTACTTC
TRBV2	TRBJ2-2	NA	NA	CASSEPYTGELFF	TGTGCCAGCAGTGAACCCTACACCGGGGAGCTGTTTTTT
TRBV6-1	TRBJ2-1	NA	TRBD2	CASSVPKGGGAGEQFF	TGTGCCAGCAGTGTCCCGAAGGGCGGGGGGGCCGGTGAGCAGTTCTTC
TRBV9	TRBJ2-7	NA	TRBD1	CASSVGAGGAYEQYF	TGTGCCAGCAGCGTAGGGGCAGGGGGCGCCTACGAGCAGTACTTC
TRBV6-5	TRBJ2-3	NA	TRBD1	CASTRGDRVTDTQYF	TGTGCCAGCACCAGGGGGGACAGGGTCACAGATACGCAGTATTTT
TRBV6-5	TRBJ2-3	NA	NA	CASSTRQDTQYF	TGTGCCAGCAGCACTCGACAGGACACGCAGTATTTT
TRBV5-1	TRBJ1-1	NA	NA	CASSLASSAHGGTEAFF	TGCGCCAGCAGCTTGGCCTCGTCGGCGCACGGCGGGACTGAAGCTTTCTTT
TRBV5-4	TRBJ1-1	NA	NA	CASSLLGGYSEAFF	TGTGCCAGCAGCTTGTTAGGGGGATATTCTGAAGCTTTCTTT
TRBV2	TRBJ2-2	NA	NA	CASRGGLNTGELFF	TGTGCCAGCAGAGGCGGATTGAACACCGGGGAGCTGTTTTTT
TRBV6-1	TRBJ2-7	NA	NA	CASSESPRTYEQYF	TGTGCCAGCAGTGAATCCCCGCGTACCTACGAGCAGTACTTC
TRBV2	TRBJ2-7	few	NA	CASSLDYLDYEQYF	TGTGCCAGCAGTCTGGACTATTTAGACTACGAGCAGTACTTC
TRBV7-8	TRBJ1-1	NA	NA	CATLREGGTEAFF	TGTGCCACACTACGGGAGGGAGGTACTGAAGCTTTCTTT
TRBV10-2	TRBJ1-5	few	TRBD1	CASRQGAWDQPQHF	TGCGCCAGCAGACAGGGGGCTTGGGATCAGCCCCAGCATTTT
TRBV27	TRBJ2-7	NA	TRBD1	CASREWGTGFFYEQYF	TGTGCCAGCAGGGAGTGGGGGACAGGGTTCTTCTACGAGCAGTACTTC
TRBV28	TRBJ1-1	NA	NA	CASRGQLEAFF	TGTGCCAGCAGGGGCCAACTGGAAGCTTTCTTT